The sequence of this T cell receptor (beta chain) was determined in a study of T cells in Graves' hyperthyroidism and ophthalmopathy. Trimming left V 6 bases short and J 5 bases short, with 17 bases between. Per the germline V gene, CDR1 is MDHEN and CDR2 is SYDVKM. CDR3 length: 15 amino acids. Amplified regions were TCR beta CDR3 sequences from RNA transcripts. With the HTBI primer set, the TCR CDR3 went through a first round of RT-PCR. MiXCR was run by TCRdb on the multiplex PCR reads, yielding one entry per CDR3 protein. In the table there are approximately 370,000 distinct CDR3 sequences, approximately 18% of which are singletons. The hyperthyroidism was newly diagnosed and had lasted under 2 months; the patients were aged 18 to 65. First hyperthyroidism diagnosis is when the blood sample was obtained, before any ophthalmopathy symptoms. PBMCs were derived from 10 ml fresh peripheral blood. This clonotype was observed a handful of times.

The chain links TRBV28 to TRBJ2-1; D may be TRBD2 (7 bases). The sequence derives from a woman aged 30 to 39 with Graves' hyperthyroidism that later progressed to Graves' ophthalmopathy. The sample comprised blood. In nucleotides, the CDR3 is TGTGCCAGCAGGATGCTAGGGGGGGCGGACAATGAGCAGTTCTTC. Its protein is CASRMLGGADNEQFF. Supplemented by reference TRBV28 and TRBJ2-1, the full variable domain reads DVKVTQSSRYLVKRTGEKVFLECVQDMDHENMFWYRQDPGLGLRLIYFSYDVKMKEKGDIPEGYSVSREKKERFSLILESASTNQTSMYLCASRMLGGADNEQFFGPGTRLTVL.